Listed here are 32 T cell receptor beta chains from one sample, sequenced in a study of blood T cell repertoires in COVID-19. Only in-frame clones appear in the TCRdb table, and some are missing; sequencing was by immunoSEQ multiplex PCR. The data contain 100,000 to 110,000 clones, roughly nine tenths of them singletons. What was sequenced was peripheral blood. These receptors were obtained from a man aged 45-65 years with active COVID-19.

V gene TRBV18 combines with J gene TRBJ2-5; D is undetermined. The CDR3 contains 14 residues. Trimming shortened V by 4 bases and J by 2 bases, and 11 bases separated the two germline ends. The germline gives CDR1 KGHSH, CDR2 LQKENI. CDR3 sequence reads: CASSHGSSQETQYF. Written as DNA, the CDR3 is TGTGCCAGCTCACACGGGTCGAGTCAAGAGACCCAGTACTTC.

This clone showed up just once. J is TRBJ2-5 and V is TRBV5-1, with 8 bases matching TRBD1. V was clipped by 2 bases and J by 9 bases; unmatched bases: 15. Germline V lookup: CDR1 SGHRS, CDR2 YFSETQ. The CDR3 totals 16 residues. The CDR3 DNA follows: TGCGCCAGCAGCTTCGGACAGGGTACCCCAGTAGGGTCCCAGTACTTC. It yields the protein CASSFGQGTPVGSQYF. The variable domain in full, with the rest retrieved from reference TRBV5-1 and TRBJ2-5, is KAGVTQTPRYLIKTRGQQVTLSCSPISGHRSVSWYQQTPGQGLQFLFEYFSETQRNKGNFPGRFSGRQFSNSRSEMNVSTLELGDSALYLCASSFGQGTPVGSQYFGPGTRLLVL.

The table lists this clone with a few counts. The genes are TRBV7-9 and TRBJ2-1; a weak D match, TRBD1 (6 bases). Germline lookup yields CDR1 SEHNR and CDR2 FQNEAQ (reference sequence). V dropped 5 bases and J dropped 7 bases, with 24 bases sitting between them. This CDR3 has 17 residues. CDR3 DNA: TGTGCCAGCAGCCCTAGGCCGCAGGGGCCGACAGCGAATGAGCAGTTCTTC. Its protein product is CASSPRPQGPTANEQFF. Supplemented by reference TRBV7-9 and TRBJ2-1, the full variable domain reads DTGVSQNPRHKITKRGQNVTFRCDPISEHNRLYWYRQTLGQGPEFLTYFQNEAQLEKSRLLSDRFSAERPKGSFSTLEIQRTEQGDSAMYLCASSPRPQGPTANEQFFGPGTRLTVL.

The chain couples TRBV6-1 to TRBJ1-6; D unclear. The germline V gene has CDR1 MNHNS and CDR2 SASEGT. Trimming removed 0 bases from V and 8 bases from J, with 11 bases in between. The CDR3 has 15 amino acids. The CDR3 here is CASSEAGRSYSPLHF. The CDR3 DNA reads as TGTGCCAGCAGTGAAGCAGGGAGGAGTTATTCACCCCTCCACTTT.

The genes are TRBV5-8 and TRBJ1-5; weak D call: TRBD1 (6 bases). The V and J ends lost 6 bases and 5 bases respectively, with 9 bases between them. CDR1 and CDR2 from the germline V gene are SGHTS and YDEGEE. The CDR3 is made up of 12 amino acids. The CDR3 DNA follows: TGTGCCAGCACCTGGGGGCATCAGCCCCAGCATTTT. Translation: CASTWGHQPQHF. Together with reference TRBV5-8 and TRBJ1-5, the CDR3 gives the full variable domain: EAGVTQSPTHLIKTRGQQATLRCSPISGHTSVYWYQQALGLGLQFLLWYDEGEERNRGNFPPRFSGRQFPNYSSELNVNALELEDSALYLCASTWGHQPQHFGDGTRLSIL.

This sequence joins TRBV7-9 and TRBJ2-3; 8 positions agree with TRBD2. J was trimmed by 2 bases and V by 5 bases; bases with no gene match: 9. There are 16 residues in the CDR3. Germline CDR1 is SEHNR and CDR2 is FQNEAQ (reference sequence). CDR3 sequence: CASSPRGAENTDTQYF. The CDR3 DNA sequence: TGTGCCAGCAGCCCGCGGGGGGCCGAAAACACAGATACGCAGTATTTT.

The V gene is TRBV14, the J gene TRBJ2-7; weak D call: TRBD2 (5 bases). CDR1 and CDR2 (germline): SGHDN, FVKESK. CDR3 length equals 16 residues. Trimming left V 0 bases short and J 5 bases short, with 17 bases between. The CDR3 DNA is TGTGCCAGCAGCCAAGAAATGGGCTGGGAGTTCCACGAGCAGTACTTC. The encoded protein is CASSQEMGWEFHEQYF.

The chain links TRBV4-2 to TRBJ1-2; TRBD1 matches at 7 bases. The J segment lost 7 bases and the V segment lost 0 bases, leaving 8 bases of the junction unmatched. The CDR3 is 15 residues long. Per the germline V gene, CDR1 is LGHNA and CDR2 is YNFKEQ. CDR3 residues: CASSQDPQGYGGYTF. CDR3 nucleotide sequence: TGTGCCAGCAGCCAAGATCCACAGGGGTATGGTGGCTACACCTTC.

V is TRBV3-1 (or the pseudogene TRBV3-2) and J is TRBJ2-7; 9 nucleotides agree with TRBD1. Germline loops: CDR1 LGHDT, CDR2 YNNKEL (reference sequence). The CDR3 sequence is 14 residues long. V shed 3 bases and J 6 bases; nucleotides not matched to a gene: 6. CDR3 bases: TGTGCCAGCAGCCAGAGGGACAGGGACGGCGAGCAGTACTTC. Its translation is CASSQRDRDGEQYF.

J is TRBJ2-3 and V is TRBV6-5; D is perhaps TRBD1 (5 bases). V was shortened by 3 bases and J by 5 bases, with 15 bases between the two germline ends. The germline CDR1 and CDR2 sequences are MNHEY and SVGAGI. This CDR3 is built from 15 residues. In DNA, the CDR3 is TGTGCCAGCAGTTATGATCGGCAGGGTGGAGATACGCAGTATTTT. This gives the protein CASSYDRQGGDTQYF.

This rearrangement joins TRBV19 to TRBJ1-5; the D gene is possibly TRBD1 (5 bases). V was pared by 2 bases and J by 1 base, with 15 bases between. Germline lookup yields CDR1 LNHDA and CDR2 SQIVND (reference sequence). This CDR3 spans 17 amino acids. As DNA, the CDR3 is TGTGCCAGTAGTATAAGCACGGGCCCAGGGAGCAATCAGCCCCAGCATTTT. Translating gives CASSISTGPGSNQPQHF.

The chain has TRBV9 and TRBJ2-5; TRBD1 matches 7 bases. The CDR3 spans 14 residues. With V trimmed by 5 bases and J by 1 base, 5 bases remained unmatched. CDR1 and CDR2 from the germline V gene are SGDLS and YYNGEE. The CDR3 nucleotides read TGTGCCAGCAGTAGACAGGGCCTCCAAGAGACCCAGTACTTC. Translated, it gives CASSRQGLQETQYF. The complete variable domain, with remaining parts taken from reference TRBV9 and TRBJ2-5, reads DSGVTQTPKHLITATGQRVTLRCSPRSGDLSVYWYQQSLDQGLQFLIQYYNGEERAKGNILERFSAQQFPDLHSELNLSSLELGDSALYFCASSRQGLQETQYFGPGTRLLVL.

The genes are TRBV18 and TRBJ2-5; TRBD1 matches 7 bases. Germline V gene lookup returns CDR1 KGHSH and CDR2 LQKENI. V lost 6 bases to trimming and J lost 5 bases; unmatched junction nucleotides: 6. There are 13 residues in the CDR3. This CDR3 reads CASSGQKRETQYF. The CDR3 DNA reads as TGTGCCAGCTCGGGACAGAAGCGGGAGACCCAGTACTTC. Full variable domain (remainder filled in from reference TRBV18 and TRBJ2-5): NAGVMQNPRHLVRRRGQEARLRCSPMKGHSHVYWYRQLPEEGLKFMVYLQKENIIDESGMPKERFSAEFPKEGPSILRIQQVVRGDSAAYFCASSGQKRETQYFGPGTRLLVL.

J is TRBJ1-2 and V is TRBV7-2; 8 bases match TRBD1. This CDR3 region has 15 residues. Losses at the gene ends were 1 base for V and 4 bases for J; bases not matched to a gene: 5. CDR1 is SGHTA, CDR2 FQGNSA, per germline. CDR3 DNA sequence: TGTGCCAGCAGCTTAGGATTTGGACAGGGCTATGGCTACACCTTC. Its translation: CASSLGFGQGYGYTF.

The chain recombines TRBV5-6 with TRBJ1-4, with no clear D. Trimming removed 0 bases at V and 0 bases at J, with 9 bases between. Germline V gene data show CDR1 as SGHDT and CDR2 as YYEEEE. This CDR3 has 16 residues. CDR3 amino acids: CASSLVGLSTNEKLFF. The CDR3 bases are TGTGCCAGCAGCTTGGTGGGCTTATCAACTAATGAAAAACTGTTTTTT.

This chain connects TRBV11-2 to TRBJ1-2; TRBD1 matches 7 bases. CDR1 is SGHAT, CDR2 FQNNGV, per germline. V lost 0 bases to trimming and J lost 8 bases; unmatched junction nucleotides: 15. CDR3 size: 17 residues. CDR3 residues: CASSLDLSPRQGPGYTF. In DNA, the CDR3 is TGTGCCAGCAGCTTAGATCTAAGCCCGCGACAGGGTCCGGGCTACACCTTC.

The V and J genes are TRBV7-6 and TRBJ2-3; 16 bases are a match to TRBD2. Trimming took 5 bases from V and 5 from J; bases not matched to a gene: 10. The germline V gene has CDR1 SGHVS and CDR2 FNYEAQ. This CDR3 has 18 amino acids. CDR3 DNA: TGTGCCAGCAGCCCGCTCGGGACTAGCGGGGGGGCAATAGATACGCAGTATTTT. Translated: CASSPLGTSGGAIDTQYF. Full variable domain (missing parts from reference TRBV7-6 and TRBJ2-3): GAGVSQSPRYKVTKRGQDVALRCDPISGHVSLYWYRQALGQGPEFLTYFNYEAQQDKSGLPNDRFSAERPEGSISTLTIQRTEQRDSAMYRCASSPLGTSGGAIDTQYFGPGTRLTVL.

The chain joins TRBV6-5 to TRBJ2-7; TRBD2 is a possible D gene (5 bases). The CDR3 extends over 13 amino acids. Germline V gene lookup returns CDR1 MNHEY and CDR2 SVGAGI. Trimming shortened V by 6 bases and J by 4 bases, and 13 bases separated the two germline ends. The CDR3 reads CASRTPSGYEQYF. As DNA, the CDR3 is TGTGCCAGCAGAACTCCCTCGGGGTACGAGCAGTACTTC.

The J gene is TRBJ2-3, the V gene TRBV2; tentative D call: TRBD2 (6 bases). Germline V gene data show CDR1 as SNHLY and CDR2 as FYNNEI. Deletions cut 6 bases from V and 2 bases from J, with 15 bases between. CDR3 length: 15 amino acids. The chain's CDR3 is CASSPQGLFTDTQYF. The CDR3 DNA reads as TGTGCCAGCAGCCCGCAGGGACTGTTCACAGATACGCAGTATTTT.

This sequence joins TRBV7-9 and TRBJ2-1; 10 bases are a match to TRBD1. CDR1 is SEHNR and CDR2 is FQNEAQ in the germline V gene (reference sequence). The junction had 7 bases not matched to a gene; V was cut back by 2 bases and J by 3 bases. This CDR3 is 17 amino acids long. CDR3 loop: CASSLRRQGASYNEQFF. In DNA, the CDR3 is TGTGCCAGCAGCTTAAGGAGACAGGGGGCTAGCTACAATGAGCAGTTCTTC. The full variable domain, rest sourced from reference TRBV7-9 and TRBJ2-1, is DTGVSQNPRHKITKRGQNVTFRCDPISEHNRLYWYRQTLGQGPEFLTYFQNEAQLEKSRLLSDRFSAERPKGSFSTLEIQRTEQGDSAMYLCASSLRRQGASYNEQFFGPGTRLTVL.

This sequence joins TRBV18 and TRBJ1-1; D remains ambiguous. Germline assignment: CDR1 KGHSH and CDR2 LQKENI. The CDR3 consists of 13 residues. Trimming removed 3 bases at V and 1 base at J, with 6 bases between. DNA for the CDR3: TGTGCCAGCTCACCCCCTAGGAACACTGAAGCTTTCTTT. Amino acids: CASSPPRNTEAFF.

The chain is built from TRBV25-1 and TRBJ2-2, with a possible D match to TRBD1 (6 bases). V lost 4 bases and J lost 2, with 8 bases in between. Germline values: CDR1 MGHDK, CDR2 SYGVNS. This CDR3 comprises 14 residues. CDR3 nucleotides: TGTGCCAGCAGTGTACAGGGTAACACCGGGGAGCTGTTTTTT. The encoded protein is CASSVQGNTGELFF.

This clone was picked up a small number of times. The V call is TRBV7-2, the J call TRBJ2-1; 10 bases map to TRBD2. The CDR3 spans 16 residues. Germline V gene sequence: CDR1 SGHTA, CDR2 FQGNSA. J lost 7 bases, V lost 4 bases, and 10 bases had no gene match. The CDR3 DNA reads TGTGCCAGCAGCTATCAAGCGGGGGGGCCGCGGAATGAGCAGTTCTTC. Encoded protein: CASSYQAGGPRNEQFF.

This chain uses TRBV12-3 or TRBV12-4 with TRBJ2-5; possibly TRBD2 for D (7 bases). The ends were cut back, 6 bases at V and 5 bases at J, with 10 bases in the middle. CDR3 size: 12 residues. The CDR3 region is CASRGGGETQYF. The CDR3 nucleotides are TGTGCCAGCAGGGGAGGGGGGGAGACCCAGTACTTC.

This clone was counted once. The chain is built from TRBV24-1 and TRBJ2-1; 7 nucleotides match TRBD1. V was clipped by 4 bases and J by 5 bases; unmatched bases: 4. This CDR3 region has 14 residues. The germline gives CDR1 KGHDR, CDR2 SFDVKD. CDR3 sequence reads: CATSDGTANNEQFF. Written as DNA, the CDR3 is TGTGCCACCAGTGACGGGACAGCAAACAATGAGCAGTTCTTC.

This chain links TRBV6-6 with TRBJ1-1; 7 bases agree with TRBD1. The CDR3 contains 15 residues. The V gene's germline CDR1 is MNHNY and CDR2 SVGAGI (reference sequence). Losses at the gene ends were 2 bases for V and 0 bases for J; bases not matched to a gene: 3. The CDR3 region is CASSYLGQMNTEAFF. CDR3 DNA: TGTGCCAGCAGTTACCTGGGACAGATGAACACTGAAGCTTTCTTT.

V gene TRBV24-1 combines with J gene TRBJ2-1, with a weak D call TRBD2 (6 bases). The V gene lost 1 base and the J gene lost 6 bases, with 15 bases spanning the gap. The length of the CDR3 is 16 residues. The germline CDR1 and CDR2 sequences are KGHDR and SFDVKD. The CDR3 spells CATSDFKGQGGNEQFF. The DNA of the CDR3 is TGTGCCACCAGTGATTTCAAGGGGCAGGGAGGCAATGAGCAGTTCTTC.

The CDR3 region is CASSLAGAGGGTDTQYF. The CDR3 DNA is TGCGCCAGCAGCTTGGCTGGAGCTGGCGGTGGCACAGATACGCAGTATTTT. The V call is TRBV5-1, the J call TRBJ2-3; D call uncertain. Trimming took off 0 bases at V and 1 base at J, with 15 bases between the two ends. From germline, CDR1 is SGHRS and CDR2 YFSETQ. The CDR3 totals 17 residues. Looking up the rest from reference TRBV5-1 and TRBJ2-3 gives the full variable domain: KAGVTQTPRYLIKTRGQQVTLSCSPISGHRSVSWYQQTPGQGLQFLFEYFSETQRNKGNFPGRFSGRQFSNSRSEMNVSTLELGDSALYLCASSLAGAGGGTDTQYFGPGTRLTVL.

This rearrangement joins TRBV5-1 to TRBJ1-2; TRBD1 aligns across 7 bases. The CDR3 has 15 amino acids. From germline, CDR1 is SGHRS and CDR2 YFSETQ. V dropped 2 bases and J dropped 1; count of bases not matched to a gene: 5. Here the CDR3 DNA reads TGCGCCAGCAGCTTTTCAGGGGGTAATAACTATGGCTACACCTTC. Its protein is CASSFSGGNNYGYTF.

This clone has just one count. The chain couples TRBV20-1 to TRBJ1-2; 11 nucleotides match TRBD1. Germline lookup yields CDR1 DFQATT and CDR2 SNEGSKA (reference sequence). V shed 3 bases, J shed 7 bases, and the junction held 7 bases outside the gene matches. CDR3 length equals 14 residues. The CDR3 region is CSASSGQGAGGYTF. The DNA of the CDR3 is TGCAGTGCTAGTTCCGGACAGGGGGCAGGTGGCTACACCTTC.

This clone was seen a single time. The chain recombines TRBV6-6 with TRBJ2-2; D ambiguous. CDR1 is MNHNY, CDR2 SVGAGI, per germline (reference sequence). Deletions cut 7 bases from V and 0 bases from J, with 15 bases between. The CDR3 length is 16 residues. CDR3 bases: TGTGCCAGCACCGAAGATTCATTAGCGAACACCGGGGAGCTGTTTTTT. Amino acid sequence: CASTEDSLANTGELFF.

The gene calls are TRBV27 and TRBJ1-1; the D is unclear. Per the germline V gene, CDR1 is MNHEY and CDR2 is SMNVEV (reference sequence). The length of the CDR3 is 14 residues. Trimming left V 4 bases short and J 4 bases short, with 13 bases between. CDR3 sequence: CASSSGFHGTEAFF. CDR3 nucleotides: TGTGCCAGCAGTTCCGGGTTCCATGGCACTGAAGCTTTCTTT.